This T cell receptor (beta chain) was obtained from a study of blood T cell repertoires in COVID-19. Turning to the study itself: T cells, B-cell-depleted T cells, or PBMCs provided the cDNA or gDNA that served as material.

Produced via immunoSEQ multiplex PCR; TCRdb's table is partial and in-frame only. The sample lists some 38,000 clones, roughly 80% occurring once. The CDR3 has 16 residues. V lost 5 bases, J lost 1 base, and 7 bases stayed unmatched. CDR1 and CDR2 from the germline V gene are LNHDA and SQIVND (reference sequence). The TCR was taken from a man between 65 and 85 years old with acute or convalescent COVID-19. The V and J genes are TRBV19 and TRBJ1-1; TRBD1 matches 10 bases. The sample was peripheral blood. The CDR3 DNA reads as TGTGCCAGTAGTTCCCTGGGGGACAGGGGGAACACTGAAGCTTTCTTT. Protein: CASSSLGDRGNTEAFF.